A selection of T cell receptor beta chains follows, all from one sample in a study of T cell responses to AZD1222 COVID-19 vaccine. The table came from immunoSEQ multiplex PCR; TCRdb's copy has only in-frame clones and leaves some out. Altogether under 200,000 clones are present, 88% being singletons, with the ten largest covering approximately 26%. The specimen comprised peripheral blood, sampled 28 days after the second AZD1222 dose. These receptor sequences come from an adult who received the AZD1222 COVID-19 vaccine. Both conserved end residues are part of each CDR3. D genes are given only for firm matches. Expanded clones get a size class; other rows say once, few or many, or leave the size out.

cdr3_aa cdr3_nt j_call v_call d_call clone_size
CASSPRTDYNEQFF TGTGCCAGCTCACCACGGACAGATTACAATGAGCAGTTCTTC TRBJ2-1 TRBV18 NA NA
CASSGGGTSSSGNTIYF TGTGCCAGCAGCGGAGGGGGGACGTCGAGCTCTGGAAACACCATATATTTT TRBJ1-3 TRBV9 NA NA
CASSSDRDWSYEQYF TGTGCCAGCAGCTCTGACAGGGACTGGTCCTACGAGCAGTACTTC TRBJ2-7 TRBV7-6 NA NA
CAWSVSGGYTF TGTGCCTGGAGTGTCTCGGGAGGCTACACCTTC TRBJ1-2 TRBV30 NA NA
CASSGQAIYGYTF TGTGCCAGCAGCGGACAGGCCATTTATGGCTACACCTTC TRBJ1-2 TRBV12-3/TRBV12-4 TRBD1 NA
CASRPGQSYEQYF TGTGCCAGCAGGCCGGGACAGTCCTACGAGCAGTACTTC TRBJ2-7 TRBV28 TRBD1 NA
CASSPSGDRAKNIQYF TGTGCCAGCTCACCAAGTGGGGACAGAGCCAAAAACATTCAGTACTTC TRBJ2-4 TRBV18 TRBD1 NA
CASSLTSGRTSYNEQFF TGTGCCAGCAGCCTGACTAGCGGGAGAACTTCCTACAATGAGCAGTTCTTC TRBJ2-1 TRBV7-2 TRBD2 once
CASGGQGAMNTEAFF TGTGCCAGCGGGGGACAGGGGGCCATGAACACTGAAGCTTTCTTT TRBJ1-1 TRBV9 TRBD1 NA
CASSPQRSGHEQFF TGTGCCAGCAGCCCCCAGAGGTCGGGCCATGAGCAGTTCTTC TRBJ2-1 TRBV9 NA once
CASSSLASYEQYF TGTGCCAGCAGCTCCCTGGCGAGCTACGAGCAGTACTTC TRBJ2-7 TRBV7-6 NA NA
CASSTLPGQGISDTQYF TGTGCCAGTAGTACCCTGCCGGGACAGGGGATATCAGATACGCAGTATTTT TRBJ2-3 TRBV19 TRBD1 once
CAISESWGEVTEAFF TGTGCCATCAGTGAGTCGTGGGGGGAAGTCACTGAAGCTTTCTTT TRBJ1-1 TRBV10-3 NA NA
CATSDPGGVYGGYTF TGTGCCACCAGTGATCCAGGGGGCGTGTATGGTGGCTACACCTTC TRBJ1-2 TRBV24-1 TRBD1 NA
CAWSDSPTSPLHF TGTGCCTGGAGTGATTCCCCCACTTCACCCCTCCACTTT TRBJ1-6 TRBV30 NA NA
CASSTTAGANVLTF TGTGCCAGCAGTACGACAGCTGGGGCCAACGTCCTGACTTTC TRBJ2-6 TRBV28 NA NA
CASSKSGRADEQYF TGTGCCAGCAGCAAAAGCGGGAGGGCCGACGAGCAGTACTTC TRBJ2-7 TRBV7-9 TRBD2 NA
CASSRDGATYEQYF TGTGCCAGTAGTAGGGACGGAGCAACCTACGAGCAGTACTTC TRBJ2-7 TRBV19 NA NA
CASSPQGAEGYTF TGTGCCAGCAGCCCACAGGGGGCGGAGGGCTACACCTTC TRBJ1-2 TRBV6-5 TRBD1 NA
CASSYLAASSYNEQFF TGTGCCAGCAGTTACCTTGCGGCTAGCTCCTACAATGAGCAGTTCTTC TRBJ2-1 TRBV6-5 NA NA
CASSLYPRDGDTQYF TGTGCCAGCAGTTTATACCCCCGAGATGGAGATACGCAGTATTTT TRBJ2-3 TRBV28 NA NA
CASSFGHNGELFF TGTGCCAGCAGTTTCGGTCATAACGGGGAGCTGTTTTTT TRBJ2-2 TRBV27 NA NA
CASSFGLGETQYF TGTGCCAGCAGCTTTGGGCTTGGCGAGACCCAGTACTTC TRBJ2-5 TRBV5-6 NA NA
CASSQGRWLETQYF TGTGCCAGCAGCCAAGGTAGATGGTTAGAGACCCAGTACTTC TRBJ2-5 TRBV14 NA NA
CASSYTVNEKLFF TGTGCCAGCAGTTACACAGTGAACGAAAAACTGTTTTTT TRBJ1-4 TRBV6-5 NA once
CASSSLAGDEQYF TGTGCCAGCAGTTCCCTAGCGGGAGACGAGCAGTACTTC TRBJ2-7 TRBV28 TRBD2 NA
CASSYSKSGNEQYF TGTGCCAGCAGTTACTCGAAATCGGGGAACGAGCAGTACTTC TRBJ2-7 TRBV6-2/TRBV6-3 NA NA
CASSTTTSGRPYEQYF TGTGCCAGCAGTACAACCACTAGCGGGAGGCCCTACGAGCAGTACTTC TRBJ2-7 TRBV28 TRBD2 NA
CASSPKWTANLEQYF TGTGCCAGCAGCCCCAAGTGGACTGCCAATCTCGAGCAGTACTTC TRBJ2-7 TRBV3-1/TRBV3-2 NA NA
CASSSPPGQGATEAFF TGTGCCAGCAGTTCCCCACCGGGACAGGGGGCTACTGAAGCTTTCTTT TRBJ1-1 TRBV28 TRBD1 few
CASSAGTSGSNEQFF TGTGCCAGCAGCGCCGGGACTAGCGGGAGTAATGAGCAGTTCTTC TRBJ2-1 TRBV11-2 TRBD2 NA
CASSLGRPPYEQYF TGTGCCAGCAGCCTCGGTAGGCCTCCCTACGAGCAGTACTTC TRBJ2-7 TRBV28 NA NA
CASSLGGPSGSSYNEQFF TGCGCCAGCAGCTTAGGGGGGCCTAGCGGAAGCTCCTACAATGAGCAGTTCTTC TRBJ2-1 TRBV5-1 NA NA
CASSPYNPGEGGPDTQYF TGTGCCAGCTCACCTTACAACCCCGGGGAGGGAGGGCCAGATACGCAGTATTTT TRBJ2-3 TRBV18 TRBD2 NA
CASSPGPYEQYF TGTGCCAGCAGCCCCGGACCCTACGAGCAGTACTTC TRBJ2-7 TRBV7-8 NA NA
CASSYSGLRTYEQYF TGTGCCAGCAGTTACTCAGGGTTGAGAACCTACGAGCAGTACTTC TRBJ2-7 TRBV6-5 NA NA
CASSESTSGRGHTGELFF TGTGCCAGCAGCGAGAGTACTAGCGGGAGGGGTCACACCGGGGAGCTGTTTTTT TRBJ2-2 TRBV6-2/TRBV6-3 TRBD2 NA
CATSVRRDQLAVYTF TGTGCCACCAGTGTCCGCAGGGACCAATTGGCGGTATACACCTTC TRBJ1-2 TRBV24-1 NA NA
CASSGTGRLNEKLFF TGTGCCAGCAGTGGAACAGGAAGACTTAATGAAAAACTGTTTTTT TRBJ1-4 TRBV7-2 NA NA
CASSLQGTGANVLTF TGTGCCAGCAGTTTACAGGGAACCGGGGCCAACGTCCTGACTTTC TRBJ2-6 TRBV28 NA NA
CASSLGLGNTGELFF TGTGCCAGCAGCTTAGGGTTAGGGAACACCGGGGAGCTGTTTTTT TRBJ2-2 TRBV11-3 NA NA
CASSMDAGTGSYEQYF TGTGCCAGTAGTATGGACGCCGGGACAGGTTCCTACGAGCAGTACTTC TRBJ2-7 TRBV19 TRBD1 NA